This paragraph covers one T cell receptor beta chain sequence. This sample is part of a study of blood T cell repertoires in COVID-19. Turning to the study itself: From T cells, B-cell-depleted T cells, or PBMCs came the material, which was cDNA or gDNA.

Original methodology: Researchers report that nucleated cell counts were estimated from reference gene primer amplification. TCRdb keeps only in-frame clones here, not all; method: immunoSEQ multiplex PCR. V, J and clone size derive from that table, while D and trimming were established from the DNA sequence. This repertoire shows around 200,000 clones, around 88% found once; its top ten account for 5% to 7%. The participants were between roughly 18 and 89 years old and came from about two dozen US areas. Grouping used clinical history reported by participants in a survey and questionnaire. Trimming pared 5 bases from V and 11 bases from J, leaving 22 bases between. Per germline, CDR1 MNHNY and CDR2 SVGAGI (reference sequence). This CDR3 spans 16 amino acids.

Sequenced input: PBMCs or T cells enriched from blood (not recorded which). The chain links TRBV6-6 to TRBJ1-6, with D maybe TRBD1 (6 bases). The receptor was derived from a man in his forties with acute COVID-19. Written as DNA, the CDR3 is TGTGCCAGCAGTCGTGGGGAACAGGGCCCCCTGGCACCCCTCCACTTT. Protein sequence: CASSRGEQGPLAPLHF.